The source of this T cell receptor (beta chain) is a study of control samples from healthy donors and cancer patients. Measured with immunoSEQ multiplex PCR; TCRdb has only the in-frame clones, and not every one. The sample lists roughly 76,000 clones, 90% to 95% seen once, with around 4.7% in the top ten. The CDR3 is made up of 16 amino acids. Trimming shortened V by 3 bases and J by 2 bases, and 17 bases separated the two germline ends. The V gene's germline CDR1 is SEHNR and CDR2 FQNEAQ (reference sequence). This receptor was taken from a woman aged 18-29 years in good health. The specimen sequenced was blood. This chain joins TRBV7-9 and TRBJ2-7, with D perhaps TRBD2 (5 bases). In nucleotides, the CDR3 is TGTGCCAGCAGCTTGGTCAGCGGTGTACGACCCTACGAGCAGTACTTC. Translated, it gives CASSLVSGVRPYEQYF.